The rows below give T cell receptor beta chains drawn from one sample of a study of identical twins. MiXCR, run by TCRdb on the 5' RACE reads, gives a single entry per CDR3 protein. The table lists about 220,000 distinct CDR3 sequences, 6.5% to 8.5% of them singletons. The same data also contributed to another study, on yellow fever vaccine responses in identical twins.

Sequencing input: memory (CD45RO+) T cells sorted from blood. The receptor source for this set is a woman in her late teens or twenties in good health. Each CDR3 is given with its conserved first and last residue. The D gene is left open where the match is weak. The size entry is marked missing in some rows and otherwise reads once, few, many or a size class.

DNA,CDR3,V,D,J,size,length
TGCGCCAGCAGCCAAGATGGGCAGGGGGATCAGCCCCAGCATTTT,CASSQDGQGDQPQHF,TRBV4-3,TRBD1,TRBJ1-5,few,15
TGTGCCAGCAGCGTCGACTCAGTCTCCTACAATGAGCAGTTCTTC,CASSVDSVSYNEQFF,TRBV9,.,TRBJ2-1,.,15
TGTGCCAGCAGCTCCCCGAGGGGGCGGACGACTCCCTACGAGCAGTACTTC,CASSSPRGRTTPYEQYF,TRBV7-9,TRBD1,TRBJ2-7,.,17
TGCGCCAGCAGTGGTGGAGGGGAGATGAGGCAGCCCCAGCATTTT,CASSGGGEMRQPQHF,TRBV10-1,.,TRBJ1-5,many,15
TGTGCCATCAATGGACAGGGGCAAGAGACCCAGTACTTC,CAINGQGQETQYF,TRBV10-3,TRBD1,TRBJ2-5,many,13
TGTGCCTGGAGTAAAGTAAGGGGGGAGACCCAGTACTTC,CAWSKVRGETQYF,TRBV30,.,TRBJ2-5,.,13
TGTGCCAGCAGTGCAGCGGGGGGCCCCACAGATACGCAGTATTTT,CASSAAGGPTDTQYF,TRBV28,TRBD2,TRBJ2-3,few,15
TGTGCCAGCAGTCGGGGGGGCGGGAGCACAGATACGCAGTATTTT,CASSRGGGSTDTQYF,TRBV28,TRBD2,TRBJ2-3,.,15
TGCGCCAGCAGCCTCGGGACAGGGGAGCACAATGAGCAGTTCTTC,CASSLGTGEHNEQFF,TRBV5-1,TRBD1,TRBJ2-1,many,15
TGTGCCAGCAGTTTAGTCGGGGAGCAGTACTTC,CASSLVGEQYF,TRBV12-3/TRBV12-4,.,TRBJ2-7,many,11
TGTGCCAGCAGTTTGCAGGGGGGGCAGTACTTC,CASSLQGGQYF,TRBV12-3/TRBV12-4,.,TRBJ2-7,many,11
TGTGCCAGCAGCTTAATCCAGGGGGACACTGAAGCTTTCTTT,CASSLIQGDTEAFF,TRBV7-9,TRBD1,TRBJ1-1,.,14
TGCGCCAGCAAACAGGGCAGCACAGATACGCAGTATTTT,CASKQGSTDTQYF,TRBV5-1,.,TRBJ2-3,many,13
TGCGCCAGCAGTGGACCAGGGGCAACTGAAGCTTTCTTT,CASSGPGATEAFF,TRBV10-1,.,TRBJ1-1,.,13
TGTGCCAGCAGCTTCGTAGGGGGCCAAGGGCAGTTCTTC,CASSFVGGQGQFF,TRBV5-6,TRBD1,TRBJ2-1,many,13
TGCGCCAGCAGTGACCCCACCGCCCTGACCCCCTCCTTC,CASSDPTALTPSF,TRBV10-2,.,TRBJ2-7,.,13
TGTGCCAGCAAGCGAGACAGGGCCAACGTCCTGACTTTC,CASKRDRANVLTF,TRBV27,.,TRBJ2-6,.,13
TGTGCCAGCAGTGCACAGGGGGCGAGTGAGACCCAGTACTTC,CASSAQGASETQYF,TRBV27,TRBD1,TRBJ2-5,few,14
TGTGCCAGCAGCACGGACGCCACAGATACGCAGTATTTT,CASSTDATDTQYF,TRBV7-3,.,TRBJ2-3,few,13
TGTGCCAGCAGCGGGGGTGGACAGGCGAGCGAGCAGTACTTC,CASSGGGQASEQYF,TRBV7-8,TRBD1,TRBJ2-7,few,14
TGTGCCAGCACTCAAGGGGGGGGTGAGCAGTTCTTC,CASTQGGGEQFF,TRBV12-3/TRBV12-4,.,TRBJ2-1,many,12
TGTGCCAGCAGCCTCGGCCGGATTCAGCCCCAGCATTTT,CASSLGRIQPQHF,TRBV3-1,.,TRBJ1-5,many,13
TGTGCCAGTTGGGGGATTCAGCCCCAGCATTTT,CASWGIQPQHF,TRBV5-6,.,TRBJ1-5,few,11
TGTGCCAGCAGTTCCTCCCAAGTGGGAAATCATATTCAGCCCCAGCATTTT,CASSSSQVGNHIQPQHF,TRBV28,.,TRBJ1-5,few,17
TGTGCCATCAGTGAACACTTTTTAAGGGAGACCCAGTACTTC,CAISEHFLRETQYF,TRBV10-3,.,TRBJ2-5,many,14